Each of the 11 T cell receptor beta chains below was sequenced from the same sample in a study of CD8 T cells in Susac syndrome. Random hexamers served to reverse transcribe roughly 0.45 to 1 ug RNA. TCRdb analysed the immunoSEQ multiplex PCR reads with MiXCR anew, one entry per CDR3 protein. Of about 130,000 distinct CDR3 sequences in the sample, about 90% were seen once. What was sequenced was CD8+ T cells from PBMCs. Every receptor here comes from a human donor with multiple sclerosis.

The chain couples TRBV5-6 to TRBJ2-7; 11 bases are shared with TRBD2. This CDR3 has 15 amino acids. Germline V gene data show CDR1 as SGHDT and CDR2 as YYEEEE. The V and J ends lost 4 bases and 4 bases, in that order; junction bases with no gene match: 7. This CDR3 is CASSPTSGSWYEQYF. The CDR3 DNA is TGTGCCAGCAGCCCTACTAGCGGGAGCTGGTACGAGCAGTACTTC.

CDR3 sequence: CASRPGGVDEQYF. Written as DNA, the CDR3 is TGTGCCAGCAGGCCAGGGGGGGTCGACGAGCAGTACTTC. The chain employs TRBV7-9 and TRBJ2-7, with D tentatively TRBD1 or TRBD2 (7 bases each). V dropped 6 bases and J dropped 5 bases, with 14 bases sitting between them. The CDR3 runs to 13 residues. Germline V lookup: CDR1 SEHNR, CDR2 FQNEAQ (reference sequence).

The chain links TRBV27 to TRBJ2-1; unclear D gene. The germline gives CDR1 MNHEY, CDR2 SMNVEV (reference sequence). V shed 9 bases and J shed 5 bases, with 20 bases lying between them. This CDR3 has 15 residues. For the CDR3, the DNA is TGTGCCAGTAGGAGTGGCAGAAGATTGGACAATGAGCAGTTCTTC. Protein sequence: CASRSGRRLDNEQFF.

V gene TRBV5-4 combines with J gene TRBJ2-7; D not certain. This CDR3 has 14 amino acids. The germline V and J ends were trimmed by 4 bases and 5 bases, with 16 bases remaining between them. Germline V gives CDR1 SGHNT, CDR2 YYREEE (reference sequence). The CDR3 DNA sequence: TGTGCCAGCAGCCCCGGTTCGTCGGTCGACGAGCAGTACTTC. It yields the protein CASSPGSSVDEQYF.

This clonotype was observed once. The chain employs TRBV2 and TRBJ2-2, with 14 positions matching TRBD2. The CDR3 is 16 residues long. V lost 4 bases, J lost 10 bases, and 8 bases stayed unmatched. Germline V gives CDR1 SNHLY, CDR2 FYNNEI. CDR3 sequence reads: CASSGTSGGPGEELFF. In DNA, the CDR3 is TGTGCCAGCAGTGGGACTAGCGGGGGGCCGGGTGAGGAGCTGTTTTTT.

The chain links TRBV27 to TRBJ2-1; D might be TRBD1 (6 bases). The CDR3 spans 13 residues. Between the trimmed V and J ends, which lost 3 bases and 3 bases, there was a span of 6 bases. Looked up from germline, CDR1 is MNHEY and CDR2 is SMNVEV (reference sequence). CDR3 in amino acids: CASSLDSYNEQFF. DNA for the CDR3: TGTGCCAGCAGTTTGGACAGCTACAATGAGCAGTTCTTC.

The chain links TRBV5-4 to TRBJ2-1; a possible D gene is TRBD2 (5 bases). Germline values: CDR1 SGHNT, CDR2 YYREEE (reference sequence). The CDR3 totals 13 residues. V lost 3 bases and J lost 3, with 7 bases in between. The CDR3 protein is CASSSTSYNEQFF. The CDR3 nucleotides are TGTGCCAGCAGCTCCACTAGCTACAATGAGCAGTTCTTC.

This chain joins TRBV4-3 and TRBJ2-3; 8 bases agree with TRBD1. CDR3 length equals 17 residues. Trimming took 1 base from V and 5 from J; bases not matched to a gene: 11. CDR1 and CDR2 (germline): LGHNA, YSLEER. CDR3 protein: CASSQGVWGQEGDTQYF. The CDR3 region has the DNA TGCGCCAGCAGCCAAGGCGTCTGGGGACAGGAGGGAGATACGCAGTATTTT.

The chain carries TRBV7-9 and TRBJ2-7; perhaps TRBD2 as D (5 bases). This CDR3 is 14 amino acids long. The germline CDR1 and CDR2 sequences are SEHNR and FQNEAQ (reference sequence). V was trimmed by 8 bases and J by 2 bases, leaving 16 bases between them. This chain's CDR3 is CASHDTAGAYEQYF. CDR3 coding DNA: TGTGCCAGCCACGACACTGCGGGTGCCTACGAGCAGTACTTC.

For the CDR3, the DNA is TGTGCCAGCAGCCAAGATTTGGCGGACAATGAGCAGTTCTTC. The encoded protein is CASSQDLADNEQFF. The chain has TRBV3-1 and TRBJ2-1; the D is unclear. The CDR3 has 14 residues. Trimming stripped 0 bases from V and 5 bases from J, with 8 bases between. The germline V gene has CDR1 LGHDT and CDR2 YNNKEL (reference sequence).

The CDR3 here is CAGGTLTGELFF. The CDR3 DNA reads as TGTGCCGGGGGGACCCTCACCGGGGAGCTGTTTTTT. The chain couples TRBV19 to TRBJ2-2; weak D call: TRBD2 (6 bases). Germline CDR1 LNHDA, CDR2 SQIVND (reference sequence). Trimming shortened V by 11 bases and J by 4 bases, and 11 bases separated the two germline ends. CDR3 length: 12 residues.